The 26 T cell receptor beta chains presented below share a single source sample, sequenced in a study of blood T cell repertoires in COVID-19. This table comes from immunoSEQ multiplex PCR, and its TCRdb copy is limited to in-frame clones, with some not included. The table lists tens of thousands of clones, roughly 86% of them singletons. Material for sequencing was peripheral blood. These receptors all stem from a human donor in a cohort sampled during active COVID-19.

This clone appeared a few times. J is TRBJ1-4 and V is TRBV5-4, with TRBD1 identical over 7 bases. CDR3 length: 16 amino acids. The trim removed 4 bases at V and 0 bases at J, leaving 6 bases unmatched. Per the germline V gene, CDR1 is SGHNT and CDR2 is YYREEE (reference sequence). The CDR3: CASSVDRPTTNEKLFF. The CDR3 coding sequence is TGTGCCAGCAGCGTGGACAGGCCTACAACTAATGAAAAACTGTTTTTT.

The CDR3 loop is CASSYSSSYNSPLHF. The CDR3 DNA sequence: TGTGCCAGCAGTTACTCGAGCTCCTATAATTCACCCCTCCACTTT. The gene calls are TRBV6-5 and TRBJ1-6, with D unclear. Germline lookup yields CDR1 MNHEY and CDR2 SVGAGI. Trimming pared 0 bases from V and 0 bases from J, leaving 3 bases between. This CDR3 region has 15 residues.

The CDR3 spells CASRNSNRNEKLFF. The CDR3 DNA reads TGTGCCAGTAGAAACTCAAACCGGAATGAAAAACTGTTTTTT. The chain uses TRBV19 and TRBJ1-4; D is uncertain. The V and J ends lost 6 bases and 5 bases respectively, with 13 bases between them. The CDR3 loop spans 14 amino acids. In germline, CDR1 is LNHDA, CDR2 SQIVND (reference sequence).

This sequence joins TRBV14 and TRBJ2-7; D is undetermined. Germline V gives CDR1 SGHDN, CDR2 FVKESK. V lost 3 bases and J lost 1, with 7 bases in between. The CDR3 length is 13 residues. This chain's CDR3 is CASSQYLSYEQYF. CDR3 coding DNA: TGTGCCAGCAGCCAGTATTTGTCCTACGAGCAGTACTTC.

The chain uses TRBV4-1 and TRBJ2-3, with 14 bases matching TRBD2. Germline-derived CDR1 and CDR2 are MGHRA and YSYEKL. The CDR3 covers 19 residues. V shed 5 bases, J shed 4 bases, and the junction held 14 bases outside the gene matches. The CDR3 is CASSFSGTSGRSLADTQYF. The CDR3 DNA reads TGCGCCAGCAGCTTCAGCGGGACTAGCGGGAGAAGTTTGGCAGATACGCAGTATTTT.

This sequence joins TRBV6-5 and TRBJ1-6; no reliable D call. The germline V gene has CDR1 MNHEY and CDR2 SVGAGI. This CDR3 region has 15 residues. V was pared by 8 bases and J by 4 bases, with 15 bases between. DNA of the CDR3: TGTGCCAGCTCCCGGCCCAACAGATATAATTCACCCCTCCACTTT. Residues: CASSRPNRYNSPLHF.

This clone showed up just once. V gene TRBV3-1 (or the pseudogene TRBV3-2) combines with J gene TRBJ1-1; D possibly corresponds to TRBD1 (5 bases). V was shortened by 1 base and J by 8 bases, with 14 bases between the two germline ends. This CDR3 has 14 amino acids. Germline CDR1 is LGHDT and CDR2 is YNNKEL (reference sequence). CDR3 nucleotides: TGTGCCAGCAGCCAAGCCCCGGTAGGGGAAGAAGCTTTCTTT. Its protein product is CASSQAPVGEEAFF.

The V gene is TRBV6-5, the J gene TRBJ1-6; unclear D gene. Germline CDR1 is MNHEY and CDR2 is SVGAGI. The CDR3 length is 15 residues. V was pared by 4 bases and J by 7 bases, with 14 bases between. Here the CDR3 reads CASSFSRNENSPLHF. The DNA for the CDR3 is TGTGCCAGCAGTTTCTCCAGGAACGAAAATTCACCCCTCCACTTT.

The chain joins TRBV18 to TRBJ2-2, with a possible D match to TRBD1 (6 bases). V was clipped by 3 bases and J by 1 base, with 12 bases between them. The CDR3 runs to 16 residues. Germline V lookup: CDR1 KGHSH, CDR2 LQKENI. DNA of the CDR3: TGTGCCAGCTCACCTCCAGGACAGAGGAACACCGGGGAGCTGTTTTTT. Residues: CASSPPGQRNTGELFF.

This clone occurred a few times. The chain links TRBV6-4 to TRBJ2-3, with 8 bases that match TRBD2. This CDR3 region has 14 residues. With 3 bases clipped from V and 3 bases from J, the junction kept 2 bases outside the gene matches. Germline V gene sequence: CDR1 MRHNA, CDR2 SNTAGT. The CDR3 spells CASSEKRETDTQYF. Written as DNA, the CDR3 is TGTGCCAGCAGTGAAAAGCGGGAGACAGATACGCAGTATTTT.

The chain combines TRBV19 with TRBJ2-3, with D possibly being TRBD2 (7 bases). The V and J ends lost 5 bases and 2 bases respectively, with 14 bases between them. Germline CDR1 LNHDA, CDR2 SQIVND (reference sequence). CDR3 length equals 15 residues. The CDR3 DNA reads as TGTGCCAGTAGTGGGGGCCTAGCGGCCACAGATACGCAGTATTTT. Its protein product is CASSGGLAATDTQYF.

The chain links TRBV30 to TRBJ1-3; D is possibly TRBD1 (5 bases). This CDR3 is built from 15 residues. Trimming removed 4 bases at V and 0 bases at J, with 13 bases between. Germline lookup yields CDR1 GTSNPN and CDR2 SVGIG (reference sequence). The CDR3 sequence is CAWNPLRGSGNTIYF. CDR3 DNA: TGTGCCTGGAACCCTCTAAGGGGCTCTGGAAACACCATATATTTT.

This chain joins TRBV5-1 and TRBJ2-1, with 10 bases lining up with TRBD2. The trim removed 2 bases at V and 0 bases at J, leaving 8 bases unmatched. The CDR3 spans 18 residues. CDR1 SGHRS and CDR2 YFSETQ come from the germline V gene. The CDR3 loop is CASSFPYGTSDSYNEQFF. CDR3 DNA sequence: TGCGCCAGCAGCTTCCCCTATGGGACTAGCGACTCCTACAATGAGCAGTTCTTC.

J is TRBJ2-7 and V is TRBV28; D is possibly TRBD1 (6 bases). This CDR3 comprises 14 residues. Trimming shortened V by 4 bases and J by 3 bases, and 13 bases separated the two germline ends. Germline CDR1 MDHEN, CDR2 SYDVKM. CDR3 residues: CASSSEGGDYEQYF. The CDR3 bases are TGTGCCAGCAGTTCTGAAGGGGGTGACTACGAGCAGTACTTC.

Turning to this clone: Additional DNA sequences in this sample encode the identical CDR3. This chain uses TRBV19 with TRBJ1-1; no definite D call. Germline V CDR1 and CDR2: LNHDA, SQIVND (reference sequence). CDR3 size: 13 residues. Trimming took off 4 bases at V and 0 bases at J, with 6 bases between the two ends. The CDR3 DNA reads TGTGCCAGTAGTAGAACACTGAACACTGAAGCTTTCTTT. This sequence encodes CASSRTLNTEAFF.

This clone appeared a few times. The chain links TRBV11-1 to TRBJ1-1; 7 bases align to TRBD1. The CDR3 covers 14 residues. Per germline, CDR1 SGHAT and CDR2 FQDESV (reference sequence). Germline trimming cut 1 base from V and 6 bases from J; bases unmatched to any gene: 5. CDR3 nucleotides: TGTGCCAGCAGCTTAGGAACAGGGGCCCCTGAAGCTTTCTTT. Amino acid sequence: CASSLGTGAPEAFF.

The chain couples TRBV2 to TRBJ1-6; 9 nucleotides align to TRBD1. Germline-derived CDR1 and CDR2 are SNHLY and FYNNEI. The CDR3 has 15 residues. J was trimmed by 7 bases and V by 3 bases; bases with no gene match: 4. CDR3: CASSEPTGGNSPLHF. CDR3 in DNA: TGTGCCAGCAGTGAGCCGACAGGGGGAAATTCACCCCTCCACTTT.

J is TRBJ1-1 and V is TRBV28, with D possibly being TRBD1 (5 bases). The V gene's germline CDR1 is MDHEN and CDR2 SYDVKM. The CDR3 consists of 16 residues. Deletions cut 5 bases from V and 1 base from J, with 17 bases between. The CDR3 loop reads CASSEIGHFRNTEAFF. DNA of the CDR3: TGTGCCAGCAGTGAGATTGGACACTTTCGGAACACTGAAGCTTTCTTT.

This clone appeared a single time. The chain links TRBV6-5 to TRBJ2-2, with 11 bases that match TRBD2. Trimming at V came to 4 bases and at J to 1 base, leaving 2 bases not matched to a gene. Germline lookup yields CDR1 MNHEY and CDR2 SVGAGI. This CDR3 region has 16 residues. The CDR3 coding sequence is TGTGCCAGCAGTTCCCTAGCGGGGGGGAACACCGGGGAGCTGTTTTTT. Amino acid sequence: CASSSLAGGNTGELFF.

The rearrangement uses TRBV14 and TRBJ2-5, with TRBD2 matching over 7 bases. In germline, CDR1 is SGHDN, CDR2 FVKESK. The V and J ends lost 4 bases and 2 bases, in that order; junction bases with no gene match: 4. CDR3 length equals 14 residues. The CDR3 region is CASSPLATQETQYF. CDR3 nucleotide sequence: TGTGCCAGCAGCCCACTAGCGACACAAGAGACCCAGTACTTC.

The rearrangement links TRBV21-1 to TRBJ2-3; the D call TRBD2 from the table was never checked on the DNA. TRBV21-1 is marked as a pseudogene. This CDR3 has 12 amino acids. The CDR3 reads CASSKLTDTQYF. CDR3 nucleotide sequence: TGTGCCAGCAGCAAGTTAACAGATACGCAGTATTTT.

This clone was observed a handful of times. V gene TRBV4-2 combines with J gene TRBJ2-7; 14 bases line up with TRBD2. J was trimmed by 5 bases and V by 4 bases; bases with no gene match: 7. The CDR3 has 16 amino acids. Germline CDR1 and CDR2: LGHNA and YNFKEQ. The CDR3 reads CASSPGTSGSPDEQYF. The CDR3 DNA sequence: TGTGCCAGCAGCCCCGGGACTAGCGGGAGTCCGGACGAGCAGTACTTC.

The V call is TRBV28, the J call TRBJ1-1, with D perhaps matching TRBD1 (6 bases). The V and J ends lost 6 bases and 11 bases respectively, with 16 bases between them. Germline assignment: CDR1 MDHEN and CDR2 SYDVKM. CDR3 length: 12 residues. Written as DNA, the CDR3 is TGTGCCAGCAGCTTAGGGGGGGGCCCGGCTTTCTTT. This encodes CASSLGGGPAFF.

In this sample, this clone turned up a few times. The rearrangement links TRBV29-1 to TRBJ1-5; D is unresolved. This CDR3 region has 13 residues. The V end was cut by 2 bases, the J end by 2 bases, with 7 bases between. The germline V gene encodes CDR1 SQVTM and CDR2 ANQGSEA. CDR3 sequence (DNA): TGCAGCGTTGAACTCGGGGGCAATCAGCCCCAGCATTTT. The encoded protein is CSVELGGNQPQHF.

The table lists this clone with a count of one. V gene TRBV5-1 combines with J gene TRBJ2-7, with 13 bases that match TRBD2. V shed 3 bases and J 5 bases; nucleotides not matched to a gene: 5. Germline V gives CDR1 SGHRS, CDR2 YFSETQ. This CDR3 comprises 15 residues. The CDR3 coding sequence is TGCGCCAGCAGCTCCTACGGACTAGCGGGAGACGAGCAGTACTTC. Its protein is CASSSYGLAGDEQYF.

The chain joins TRBV5-1 to TRBJ2-2; 10 bases are a match to TRBD2. J was trimmed by 1 base and V by 0 bases; bases with no gene match: 0. In germline, CDR1 is SGHRS, CDR2 YFSETQ. The CDR3 extends over 16 amino acids. The CDR3 loop reads CASSLGTSGNTGELFF. DNA for the CDR3: TGCGCCAGCAGCTTGGGGACTAGCGGGAACACCGGGGAGCTGTTTTTT.